This is a list of T cell receptor beta chains from one sample in a study of early T cells in non-severe SARS-CoV-2 infection. TCRdb itself ran the 5' RACE reads through MiXCR, one entry per CDR3 protein. The data show tens of thousands of distinct CDR3 sequences, more than 5.5% seen once. The specimen was whole blood, collected at baseline. The receptors were sampled from an adult who was a healthcare worker with PCR-confirmed SARS-CoV-2 infection or an uninfected control (not recorded which). Both conserved end residues are part of each CDR3. The size of a clone is reported for some rows only, either as once, few or many, or as a class for expanded clones.

abundance: many
v_gene: TRBV20-1
CDR3aa: CSASEAIHEQYF

abundance: many
v_gene: TRBV20-1
CDR3aa: CSARVVAGDGGELFF

abundance: many
v_gene: TRBV9
CDR3aa: CASSDQSSYEQYF

abundance: few
v_gene: TRBV20-1
CDR3aa: CSARDVTVDYEQYF

abundance: many
v_gene: TRBV18
CDR3aa: CASSPPGRAVREQFF

abundance: many
v_gene: TRBV7-2
CDR3aa: CASSLPGVYEQYF

abundance: many
v_gene: TRBV28
CDR3aa: CASRDSLDNEKLFF

abundance: -
v_gene: TRBV11-2
CDR3aa: CASSSVSQIGRSGAFF

abundance: many
v_gene: TRBV11-2
CDR3aa: CASSFVGGTAFF

abundance: many
v_gene: TRBV15
CDR3aa: CATSRWGRSKISGANVLTF

abundance: few
v_gene: TRBV12-3/TRBV12-4
CDR3aa: CASMDRGHQPQHF